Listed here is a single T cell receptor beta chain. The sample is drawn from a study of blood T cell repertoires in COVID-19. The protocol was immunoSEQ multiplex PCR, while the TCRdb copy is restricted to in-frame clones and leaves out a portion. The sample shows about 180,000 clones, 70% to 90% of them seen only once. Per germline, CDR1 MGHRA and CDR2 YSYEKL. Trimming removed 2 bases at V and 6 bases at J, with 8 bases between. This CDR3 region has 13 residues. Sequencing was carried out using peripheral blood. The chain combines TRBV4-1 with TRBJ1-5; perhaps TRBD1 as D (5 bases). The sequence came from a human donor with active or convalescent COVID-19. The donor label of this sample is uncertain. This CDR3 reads CASSQIGGQPQHF. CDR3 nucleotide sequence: TGCGCCAGCAGCCAAATCGGGGGTCAGCCCCAGCATTTT.